These T cell receptor beta chains were read from a single sample in a study of blood T cell repertoires in COVID-19. The data were produced by immunoSEQ multiplex PCR, yet TCRdb's version contains in-frame clones alone and is incomplete. This sample has about 140,000 clones, with 87% found just once. Sequencing was carried out using PBMCs or T cells enriched from blood (not recorded which). Every receptor here comes from a man in his 60s who had recovered from COVID-19. The CDR3 runs from the conserved cysteine through the conserved F or W. Fields, in order: CDR3 DNA, CDR3 protein, D gene, clone size, V gene, J gene. D genes are given only for firm matches. Clone size is given for some rows only: seen once, a few or many times, or a class if the clone is expanded.

TGTGCCAGCAGCTTAGGTGGGAGTCCCGGGGAGCTGTTTTTT	CASSLGGSPGELFF	.	.	TRBV7-3	TRBJ2-2
TGCGCCAGCAGCTCTGATCAGGGGGCCCGGTCACCCCTCCACTTT	CASSSDQGARSPLHF	TRBD1	.	TRBV5-1	TRBJ1-6
TGTGCCAGCAGTTTAGGGCCAATGACAGCCTCTAGCACAGATACGCAGTATTTT	CASSLGPMTASSTDTQYF	.	.	TRBV28	TRBJ2-3
TGCGCCAGCAGCCAAGATAGGGGACAGTGGGGAAGAAACACCATATATTTT	CASSQDRGQWGRNTIYF	TRBD1	.	TRBV4-1	TRBJ1-3
TGTGCCAGCAGCGTAGATTGGACTAGCGAGACAGATACGCAGTATTTT	CASSVDWTSETDTQYF	TRBD2	.	TRBV9	TRBJ2-3
TGCGCCAGCAGCCCCTTGGCAGGAGGGTCCTATGGCTACACCTTC	CASSPLAGGSYGYTF	.	.	TRBV5-1	TRBJ1-2
TGTGCCAGCAGCCAGGGGACAGGGGGTTACAATGAGCAGTTCTTC	CASSQGTGGYNEQFF	TRBD1	once	TRBV5-6	TRBJ2-1
TGTGCCAGCAGGCAAGGGGATCGCGAGCAGTACTTC	CASRQGDREQYF	.	.	TRBV6-5	TRBJ2-7
TGTGCCACCAGTGATCGTCTAGCGGGAGCCATGGGTGAGCAGTTCTTC	CATSDRLAGAMGEQFF	TRBD2	.	TRBV24-1	TRBJ2-1
TGTGCCAGCAGGCAGGGGGGGAACACTGAAGCTTTCTTT	CASRQGGNTEAFF	TRBD1	.	TRBV6-5	TRBJ1-1
TGTGCCAGCAGCTTAGAGGTGGAGTTCACAGATACGCAGTATTTT	CASSLEVEFTDTQYF	.	.	TRBV7-9	TRBJ2-3
TGCGCCAGCAGGCTCCACAGGACGGATAACTATGGCTACACCTTC	CASRLHRTDNYGYTF	.	.	TRBV5-1	TRBJ1-2
TGTGCCAGCAGCGAAGAGGGAACTTATGGCTACACCTTC	CASSEEGTYGYTF	.	.	TRBV13	TRBJ1-2
TGTGCCACCAGTGACTCCGGGACAGGCTCCTACGAGCAGTACTTC	CATSDSGTGSYEQYF	TRBD1	.	TRBV24-1	TRBJ2-7
TGCGCCAGCAGCTTCGGTCAGAACACTGAAGCTTTCTTT	CASSFGQNTEAFF	.	once	TRBV5-1	TRBJ1-1
TGCGCCAGCAGGGGCGCCTATAATTCACCCCTCCACTTT	CASRGAYNSPLHF	.	.	TRBV4-1	TRBJ1-6
TGTGCCACCAGCAGAAGCCTGGACAGGCGGGCTCAGCCCCAGCATTTT	CATSRSLDRRAQPQHF	TRBD1	.	TRBV15	TRBJ1-5
TGTGCCAGCAGTCGACAACTAGCGGGAGGATCCTCCTACGAGCAGTACTTC	CASSRQLAGGSSYEQYF	TRBD2	.	TRBV6-6	TRBJ2-7
TGTGCCAGCAGTCAGCTAGCGGGATCCTCCACAGATACGCAGTATTTT	CASSQLAGSSTDTQYF	TRBD2	few	TRBV27	TRBJ2-3
TGTGCCATCAGTGAGGGCCCGAAGAACACTGAAGCTTTCTTT	CAISEGPKNTEAFF	.	.	TRBV10-3	TRBJ1-1
TGTGCCAGCAAGGGGGGGTATAATGAAAAACTGTTTTTT	CASKGGYNEKLFF	.	.	TRBV28	TRBJ1-4
TGTGCCAGCAGCGAATTTCCGCGCGGGGAGCTGTTTTTT	CASSEFPRGELFF	.	.	TRBV2	TRBJ2-2
TGTGCCAGCAGTTACGGGACAGGATACACCGGGGAGCTGTTTTTT	CASSYGTGYTGELFF	TRBD1	few	TRBV6-6	TRBJ2-2
TGTGCCAGCAGCTTAGAGGTAGTCAATGAGCAGTTCTTC	CASSLEVVNEQFF	.	.	TRBV11-2	TRBJ2-1
TGTGCCAGCAGCCAAGAGTTTTATGACGAGCAGTACTTC	CASSQEFYDEQYF	.	.	TRBV14	TRBJ2-7
TGTGCCAGCGTCCCTCAGGGGCCAGATAATTCACCCCTCCACTTT	CASVPQGPDNSPLHF	.	.	TRBV28	TRBJ1-6
TGTGCCAGCAGCGTAGGGCTAGCGAGTACAGATACGCAGTATTTT	CASSVGLASTDTQYF	.	.	TRBV9	TRBJ2-3
TGTGCCAGCAGCTTGTTCGACAGGGTGAACACTGAAGCTTTCTTT	CASSLFDRVNTEAFF	TRBD1	.	TRBV5-4	TRBJ1-1
TGTGCCAGCAGCAACGGACTAGCGGAACCCGAGCAGTACTTC	CASSNGLAEPEQYF	TRBD2	.	TRBV5-5	TRBJ2-7
TGTGCCCATATACTCCGGGACAGGAGCTCCTACGAGCAGTACTTC	CAHILRDRSSYEQYF	TRBD1	many	TRBV2	TRBJ2-7
TGTGCCAGCAGCTTGGCCCAGGGAATGGGATGGAATGAGCAGTTCTTC	CASSLAQGMGWNEQFF	.	.	TRBV5-6	TRBJ2-1